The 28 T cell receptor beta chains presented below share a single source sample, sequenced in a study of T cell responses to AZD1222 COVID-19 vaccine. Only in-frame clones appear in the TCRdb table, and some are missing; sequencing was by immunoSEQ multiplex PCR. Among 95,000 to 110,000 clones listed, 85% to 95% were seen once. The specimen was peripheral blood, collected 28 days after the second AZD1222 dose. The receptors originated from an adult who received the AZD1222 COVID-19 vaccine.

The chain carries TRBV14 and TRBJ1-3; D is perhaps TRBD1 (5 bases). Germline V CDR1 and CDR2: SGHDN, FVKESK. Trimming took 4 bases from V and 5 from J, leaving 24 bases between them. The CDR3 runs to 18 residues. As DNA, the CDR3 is TGTGCCAGCAGCCTTACCTCCTTCCGGGACCGTAAAAGAAACACCATATATTTT. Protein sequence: CASSLTSFRDRKRNTIYF.

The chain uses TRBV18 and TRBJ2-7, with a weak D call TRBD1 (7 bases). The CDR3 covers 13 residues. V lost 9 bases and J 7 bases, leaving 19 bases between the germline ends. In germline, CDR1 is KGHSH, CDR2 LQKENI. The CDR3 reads CASSGTPGGEQYF. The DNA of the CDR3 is TGTGCCAGTTCCGGGACTCCAGGGGGAGAGCAGTACTTC.

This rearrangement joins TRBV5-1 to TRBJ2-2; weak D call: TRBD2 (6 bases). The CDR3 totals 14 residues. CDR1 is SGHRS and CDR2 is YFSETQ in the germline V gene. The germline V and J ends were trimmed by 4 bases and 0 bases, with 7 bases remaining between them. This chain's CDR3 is CASSSGSNTGELFF. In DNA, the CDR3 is TGCGCCAGCAGCAGCGGGTCGAACACCGGGGAGCTGTTTTTT.

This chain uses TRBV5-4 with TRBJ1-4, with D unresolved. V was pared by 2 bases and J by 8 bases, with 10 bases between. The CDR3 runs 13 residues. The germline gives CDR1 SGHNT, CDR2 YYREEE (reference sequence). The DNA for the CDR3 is TGTGCCAGCAGCTTCACACCCGGAGAAAAACTGTTTTTT. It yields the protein CASSFTPGEKLFF.

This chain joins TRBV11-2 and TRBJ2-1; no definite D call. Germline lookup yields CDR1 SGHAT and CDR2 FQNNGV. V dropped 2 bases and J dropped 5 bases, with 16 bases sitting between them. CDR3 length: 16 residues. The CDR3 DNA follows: TGTGCCAGCAGCTTACGACCAGGAGATTTCGACAATGAGCAGTTCTTC. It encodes CASSLRPGDFDNEQFF. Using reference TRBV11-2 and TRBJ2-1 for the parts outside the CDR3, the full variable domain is EAGVAQSPRYKIIEKRQSVAFWCNPISGHATLYWYQQILGQGPKLLIQFQNNGVVDDSQLPKDRFSAERLKGVDSTLKIQPAKLEDSAVYLCASSLRPGDFDNEQFFGPGTRLTVL.

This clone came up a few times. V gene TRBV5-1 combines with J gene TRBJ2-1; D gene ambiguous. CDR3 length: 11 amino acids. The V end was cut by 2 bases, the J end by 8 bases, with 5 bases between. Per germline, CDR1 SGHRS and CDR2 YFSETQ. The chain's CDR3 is CASSFAYEQFF. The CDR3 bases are TGCGCCAGCAGCTTTGCGTATGAGCAGTTCTTC.

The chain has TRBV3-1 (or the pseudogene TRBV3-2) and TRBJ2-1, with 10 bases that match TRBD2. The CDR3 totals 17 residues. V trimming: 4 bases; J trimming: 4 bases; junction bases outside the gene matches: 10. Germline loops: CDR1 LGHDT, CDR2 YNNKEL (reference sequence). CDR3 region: CASSPDQREGLYNEQFF. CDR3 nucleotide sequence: TGTGCCAGCAGCCCCGACCAGCGGGAGGGTCTATACAATGAGCAGTTCTTC.

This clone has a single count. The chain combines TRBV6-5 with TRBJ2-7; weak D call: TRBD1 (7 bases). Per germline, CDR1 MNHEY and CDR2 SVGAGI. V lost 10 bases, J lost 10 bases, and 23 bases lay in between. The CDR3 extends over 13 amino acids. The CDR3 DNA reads TGTGCCACCCAATTGCGGGACAGTAGAATACAGTACTTC. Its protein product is CATQLRDSRIQYF.

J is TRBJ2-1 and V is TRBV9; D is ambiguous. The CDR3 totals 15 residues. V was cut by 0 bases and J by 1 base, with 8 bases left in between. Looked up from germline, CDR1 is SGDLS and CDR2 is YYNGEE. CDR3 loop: CASSVERASYNEQFF. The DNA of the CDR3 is TGTGCCAGCAGCGTAGAGCGAGCTTCCTACAATGAGCAGTTCTTC.

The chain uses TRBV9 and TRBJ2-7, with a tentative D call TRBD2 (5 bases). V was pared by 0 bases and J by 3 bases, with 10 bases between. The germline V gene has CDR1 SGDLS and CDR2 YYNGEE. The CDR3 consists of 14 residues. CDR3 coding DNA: TGTGCCAGCAGCGTAGGTGAGGGCTTCTACGAGCAGTACTTC. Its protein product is CASSVGEGFYEQYF.

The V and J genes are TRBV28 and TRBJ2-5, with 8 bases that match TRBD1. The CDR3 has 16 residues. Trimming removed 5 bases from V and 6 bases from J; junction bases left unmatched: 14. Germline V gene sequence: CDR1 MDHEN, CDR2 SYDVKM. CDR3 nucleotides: TGTGCCAGCAGTCCCCCCGACAGGGGCGCTTTACAGACCCAGTACTTC. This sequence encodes CASSPPDRGALQTQYF.

The CDR3 DNA sequence: TGTGCCAGCAGCCGCAGCGGGGGGCCCTCTGGGGAGCTGTTTTTT. This encodes CASSRSGGPSGELFF. The chain links TRBV5-4 to TRBJ2-2; 9 bases are shared with TRBD2. There are 15 residues in the CDR3. Losses at the gene ends were 4 bases for V and 8 bases for J; bases not matched to a gene: 9. Germline CDR1 SGHNT, CDR2 YYREEE (reference sequence).

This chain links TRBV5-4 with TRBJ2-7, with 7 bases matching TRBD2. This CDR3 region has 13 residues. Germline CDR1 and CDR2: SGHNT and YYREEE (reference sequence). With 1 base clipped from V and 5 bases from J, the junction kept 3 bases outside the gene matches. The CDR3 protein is CASSLRRENEQYF. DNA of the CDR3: TGTGCCAGCAGCTTGAGGCGGGAGAACGAGCAGTACTTC. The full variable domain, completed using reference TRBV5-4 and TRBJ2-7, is ETGVTQSPTHLIKTRGQQVTLRCSSQSGHNTVSWYQQALGQGPQFIFQYYREEENGRGNFPPRFSGLQFPNYSSELNVNALELDDSALYLCASSLRRENEQYFGPGTRLTVT.

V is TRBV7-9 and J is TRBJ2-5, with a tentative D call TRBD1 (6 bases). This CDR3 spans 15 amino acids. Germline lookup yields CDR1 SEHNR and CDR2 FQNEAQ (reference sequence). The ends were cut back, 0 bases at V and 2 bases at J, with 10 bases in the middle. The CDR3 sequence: CASSLAYREQETQYF. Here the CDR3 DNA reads TGTGCCAGCAGCTTAGCTTACAGGGAACAAGAGACCCAGTACTTC.

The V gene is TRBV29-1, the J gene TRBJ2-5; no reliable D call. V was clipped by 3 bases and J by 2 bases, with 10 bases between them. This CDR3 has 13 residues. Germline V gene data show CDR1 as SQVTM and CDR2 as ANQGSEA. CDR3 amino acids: CSVERQWQETQYF. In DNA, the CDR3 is TGCAGCGTTGAGCGGCAGTGGCAAGAGACCCAGTACTTC.

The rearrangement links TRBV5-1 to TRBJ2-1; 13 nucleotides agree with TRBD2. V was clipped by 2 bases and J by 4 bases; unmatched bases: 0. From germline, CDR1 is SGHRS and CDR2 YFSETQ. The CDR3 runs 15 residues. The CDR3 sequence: CASSLLAGGYNEQFF. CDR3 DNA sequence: TGCGCCAGCAGCTTACTAGCGGGGGGGTACAATGAGCAGTTCTTC.

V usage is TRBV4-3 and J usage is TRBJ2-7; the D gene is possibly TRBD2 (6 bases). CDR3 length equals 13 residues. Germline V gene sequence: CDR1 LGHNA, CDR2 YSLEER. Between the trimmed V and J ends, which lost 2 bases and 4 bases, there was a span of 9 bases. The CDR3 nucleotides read TGCGCCAGCAGCCAAAAACTAGCTTACGAGCAGTACTTC. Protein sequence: CASSQKLAYEQYF.

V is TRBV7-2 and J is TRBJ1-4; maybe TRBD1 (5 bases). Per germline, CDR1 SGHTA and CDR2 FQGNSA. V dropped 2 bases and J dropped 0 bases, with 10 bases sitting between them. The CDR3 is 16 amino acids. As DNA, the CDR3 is TGTGCCAGCAGCTTACATCAGGGTTCAACTAATGAAAAACTGTTTTTT. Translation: CASSLHQGSTNEKLFF.

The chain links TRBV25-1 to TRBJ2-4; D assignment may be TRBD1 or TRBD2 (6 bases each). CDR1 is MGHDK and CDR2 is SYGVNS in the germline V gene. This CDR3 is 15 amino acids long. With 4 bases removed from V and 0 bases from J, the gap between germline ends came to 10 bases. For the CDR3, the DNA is TGTGCCAGCAGTGGGGGGGCCGAAGCCAAAAACATTCAGTACTTC. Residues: CASSGGAEAKNIQYF.

CDR3 bases: TGTGCCAGCAGCTCCACAGGGAACACTGAAGCTTTCTTT. Its protein product is CASSSTGNTEAFF. This rearrangement joins TRBV14 to TRBJ1-1, with D possibly being TRBD1 (5 bases). From germline, CDR1 is SGHDN and CDR2 FVKESK. Trimming took 5 bases from V and 1 from J, leaving 8 bases between them. There are 13 residues in the CDR3.

Here the CDR3 reads CASRTSPAASTDTQYF. CDR3 sequence (DNA): TGTGCCAGCAGAACCTCTCCGGCGGCTAGCACAGATACGCAGTATTTT. The V call is TRBV21-1, the J call TRBJ2-3; no DNA check was done on the table's D call, TRBD2. TRBV21-1 is an annotated pseudogene. The CDR3 loop spans 16 amino acids.

For the CDR3, the DNA is TGCGCCAGCGGCATGGGGTCCCAAGAGACCCAGTACTTC. This sequence encodes CASGMGSQETQYF. The chain employs TRBV5-1 and TRBJ2-5; D remains ambiguous. Germline V gives CDR1 SGHRS, CDR2 YFSETQ. The CDR3 is 13 residues long. V lost 7 bases to trimming and J lost 1 base, with 11 bases between them.

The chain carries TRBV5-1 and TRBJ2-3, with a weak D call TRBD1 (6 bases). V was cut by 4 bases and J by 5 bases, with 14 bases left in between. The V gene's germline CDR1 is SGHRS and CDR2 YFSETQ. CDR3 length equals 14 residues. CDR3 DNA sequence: TGCGCCAGCAGCCGGCAGGGGATTGGAGATACGCAGTATTTT. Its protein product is CASSRQGIGDTQYF.

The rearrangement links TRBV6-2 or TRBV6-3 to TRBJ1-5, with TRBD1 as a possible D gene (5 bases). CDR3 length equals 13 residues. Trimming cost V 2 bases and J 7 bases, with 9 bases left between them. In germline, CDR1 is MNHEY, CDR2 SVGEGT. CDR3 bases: TGTGCCAGCAGTTACGGGACCAACCAGCCCCAGCATTTT. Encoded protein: CASSYGTNQPQHF.

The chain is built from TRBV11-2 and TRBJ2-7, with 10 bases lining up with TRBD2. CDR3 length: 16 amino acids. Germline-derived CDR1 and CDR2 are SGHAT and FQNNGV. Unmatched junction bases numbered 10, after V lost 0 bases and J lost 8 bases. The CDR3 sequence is CASSLEKREGGYKQYF. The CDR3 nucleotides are TGTGCCAGCAGCTTAGAGAAGCGGGAGGGCGGTTACAAGCAGTACTTC.

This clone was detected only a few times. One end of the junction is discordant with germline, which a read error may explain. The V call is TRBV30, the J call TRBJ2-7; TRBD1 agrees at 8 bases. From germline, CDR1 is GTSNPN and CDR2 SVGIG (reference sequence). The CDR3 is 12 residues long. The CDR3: CAWGRPPGQVHF. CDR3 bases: TGTGCCTGGGGGAGGCCCCCGGGACAGGTTCACTTC.

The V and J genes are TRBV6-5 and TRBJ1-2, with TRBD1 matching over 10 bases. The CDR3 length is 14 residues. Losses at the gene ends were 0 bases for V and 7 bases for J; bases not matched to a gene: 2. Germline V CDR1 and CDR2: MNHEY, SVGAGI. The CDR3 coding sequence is TGTGCCAGCAGTTACTCTTGGACAGGGGGTGGCTACACCTTC. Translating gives CASSYSWTGGGYTF.

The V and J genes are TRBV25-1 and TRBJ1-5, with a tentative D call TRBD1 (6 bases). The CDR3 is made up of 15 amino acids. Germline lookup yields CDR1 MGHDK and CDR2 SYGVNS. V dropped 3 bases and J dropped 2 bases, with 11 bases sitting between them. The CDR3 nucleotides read TGTGCCAGCAGTGAGGGGGGGCCCCGCAATCAGCCCCAGCATTTT. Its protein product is CASSEGGPRNQPQHF. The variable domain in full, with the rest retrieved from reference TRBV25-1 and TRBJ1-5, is EADIYQTPRYLVIGTGKKITLECSQTMGHDKMYWYQQDPGMELHLIHYSYGVNSTEKGDLSSESTVSRIRTEHFPLTLESARPSHTSQYLCASSEGGPRNQPQHFGDGTRLSIL.